These 18 T cell receptor beta chains were sequenced from one sample in a study of early T cells in non-severe SARS-CoV-2 infection. MiXCR was run by TCRdb on the 5' RACE reads, yielding one entry per CDR3 protein. The data hold 25,000 to 35,000 distinct CDR3 sequences, with about 6% observed a single time. Specimen: whole blood, collected at baseline. These receptors were obtained from an adult who was a healthcare worker with PCR-confirmed SARS-CoV-2 infection or an uninfected control (not recorded which).

This clonotype was recorded many times. V gene TRBV6-5 combines with J gene TRBJ2-7, with 8 positions matching TRBD2. In germline, CDR1 is MNHEY, CDR2 SVGAGI. The V and J ends lost 6 bases and 4 bases, in that order; junction bases with no gene match: 5. This CDR3 region has 13 residues. In DNA, the CDR3 is TGTGCCAGCAGAGTCACGGGAGGGTACGAGCAGTACTTC. It yields the protein CASRVTGGYEQYF.

In this sample, this clonotype turned up many times. The rearrangement joins TRBV11-2 to TRBJ2-1, with 9 nucleotides matching TRBD2. V gave up 1 base and J gave up 5 bases; unmatched junction bases: 6. The V gene's germline CDR1 is SGHAT and CDR2 FQNNGV. The CDR3 has 16 residues. The chain's CDR3 is CASSLVAGLAHNEQFF. CDR3 coding DNA: TGTGCCAGCAGCTTAGTCGCGGGACTAGCCCACAATGAGCAGTTCTTC.

This clonotype was recorded at least ten times. V gene TRBV7-2 combines with J gene TRBJ2-3; the match to TRBD2 covers 11 bases. CDR1 and CDR2 from the germline V gene are SGHTA and FQGNSA. CDR3 length: 17 amino acids. J was trimmed by 1 base and V by 6 bases; bases with no gene match: 9. The CDR3 protein is CASRFSGGAEGTDTQYF. CDR3 sequence (DNA): TGTGCCAGCAGATTTAGCGGGGGGGCCGAAGGCACAGATACGCAGTATTTT.

This clonotype was counted ten times or more. The CDR3 sequence: CASRGLDSGELFF. The CDR3 DNA reads TGTGCCAGCAGGGGACTAGACTCCGGGGAGCTGTTTTTT. The chain has TRBV12-3 or TRBV12-4 and TRBJ2-2, with 8 bases that match TRBD2. Losses at the gene ends were 6 bases for V and 6 bases for J; bases not matched to a gene: 3. CDR3 length equals 13 residues.

Many counts were recorded for this clonotype. The rearrangement links TRBV7-9 to TRBJ2-3; D may be TRBD2 (6 bases). The CDR3 runs 15 residues. Germline CDR1 SEHNR, CDR2 FQNEAQ (reference sequence). V shed 3 bases and J shed 2 bases, with 12 bases lying between them. The CDR3 DNA reads TGTGCCAGCAGCTTCGCGGGGAGAGTCACAGATACGCAGTATTTT. This sequence encodes CASSFAGRVTDTQYF.

This clonotype came up a few times. The CDR3 coding sequence is TGCAGCGTTGGACAGGGAAGCGAGCAGTACTTC. Its translation is CSVGQGSEQYF. The J gene is TRBJ2-7, the V gene TRBV29-1; 7 bases align to TRBD1. This CDR3 is built from 11 residues. V shed 4 bases and J 6 bases; nucleotides not matched to a gene: 3. Germline V gene sequence: CDR1 SQVTM, CDR2 ANQGSEA.

This clonotype was observed at least ten times. The genes are TRBV29-1 and TRBJ1-1; D not certain. V lost 1 base to trimming and J lost 0 bases, with 9 bases between them. CDR1 is SQVTM, CDR2 ANQGSEA, per germline. The CDR3 loop spans 14 amino acids. The CDR3 loop is CSVEGKSMNTEAFF. As DNA, the CDR3 is TGCAGCGTTGAAGGAAAAAGTATGAACACTGAAGCTTTCTTT.

Only a few counts were recorded for this clonotype. The chain employs TRBV20-1 and TRBJ2-7; TRBD2 matches at 14 bases. Germline loops: CDR1 DFQATT, CDR2 SNEGSKA (reference sequence). The CDR3 length is 15 residues. Trimming at V came to 0 bases and at J to 6 bases, leaving 4 bases not matched to a gene. The CDR3 spells CSARDAGTSGSEQYF. The CDR3 nucleotides are TGCAGTGCTAGAGATGCCGGGACTAGCGGGAGCGAGCAGTACTTC.

Many counts were recorded for this clonotype. The CDR3: CSAPGLAEQFF. In nucleotides, the CDR3 is TGCAGTGCCCCAGGACTAGCGGAGCAGTTCTTC. The rearrangement uses TRBV20-1 and TRBJ2-1; 9 positions match TRBD2. The CDR3 loop spans 11 amino acids. Germline CDR1 and CDR2: DFQATT and SNEGSKA (reference sequence). V lost 6 bases to trimming and J lost 10 bases; unmatched junction nucleotides: 4.

There are many counts of this clonotype. This chain uses TRBV7-9 with TRBJ2-2; TRBD1 aligns across 8 bases. CDR1 is SEHNR, CDR2 FQNEAQ, per germline (reference sequence). CDR3 length equals 15 residues. V was clipped by 4 bases and J by 1 base; unmatched bases: 2. Here the CDR3 DNA reads TGTGCCAGCAGCTCCGGACAGGGGAACACCGGGGAGCTGTTTTTT. It encodes CASSSGQGNTGELFF.

Ten or more counts support this clonotype. The rearrangement uses TRBV12-3 or TRBV12-4 and TRBJ1-1; D unclear. The CDR3 covers 13 residues. The V and J ends lost 5 bases and 0 bases respectively, with 7 bases between them. The CDR3 region is CASSPTLNTEAFF. CDR3 nucleotides: TGTGCCAGCAGTCCCACATTGAACACTGAAGCTTTCTTT.

This clonotype showed up just a few times. The junction departs from the called germline gene at one end, perhaps through a read error. The V and J genes are TRBV7-9 and TRBJ1-2; D is possibly TRBD1 (5 bases). From germline, CDR1 is SEHNR and CDR2 FQNEAQ (reference sequence). The length of the CDR3 is 12 residues. The CDR3 nucleotides are TGTGCCAGCAGCCCCGGACAAAGCGGCTGCACCTTC. Encoded protein: CASSPGQSGCTF.

The J gene is TRBJ1-3, the V gene TRBV2, with a tentative D call TRBD1 (5 bases). Germline V lookup: CDR1 SNHLY, CDR2 FYNNEI. The CDR3 contains 15 residues. The ends were cut back, 8 bases at V and 0 bases at J, with 14 bases in the middle. Here the CDR3 DNA reads TGTGCCAGCGGGGCAGGGCTTTACTCTGGAAACACCATATATTTT. This encodes CASGAGLYSGNTIYF. Full variable domain (missing parts from reference TRBV2 and TRBJ1-3): EPEVTQTPSHQVTQMGQEVILRCVPISNHLYFYWYRQILGQKVEFLVSFYNNEISEKSEIFDDQFSVERPDGSNFTLKIRSTKLEDSAMYFCASGAGLYSGNTIYFGEGSWLTVV.

This clonotype was seen many times. This chain joins TRBV11-2 and TRBJ1-2, with 7 bases matching TRBD1. The CDR3 runs to 15 residues. V lost 5 bases to trimming and J lost 7 bases; unmatched junction nucleotides: 13. Germline V gene data show CDR1 as SGHAT and CDR2 as FQNNGV. The CDR3 coding sequence is TGTGCCAGCAGCCCCCGAATGACAGGGTCGAGTGGCTACACCTTC. The encoded protein is CASSPRMTGSSGYTF.

This clonotype was seen only once. CDR3 sequence reads: CASSVDGASGRSEQFF. As DNA, the CDR3 is TGTGCCAGCAGCGTAGACGGGGCTAGCGGGAGGAGTGAGCAGTTCTTC. The V gene is TRBV7-3, the J gene TRBJ2-1; 11 bases match TRBD2. This CDR3 comprises 16 residues. V shed 5 bases, J shed 9 bases, and the junction held 12 bases outside the gene matches. The V gene's germline CDR1 is SGHTA and CDR2 FQGTGA. Full variable domain (missing parts from reference TRBV7-3 and TRBJ2-1): GAGVSQTPSNKVTEKGKYVELRCDPISGHTALYWYRQSLGQGPEFLIYFQGTGAADDSGLPNDRFFAVRPEGSVSTLKIQRTERGDSAVYLCASSVDGASGRSEQFFGPGTRLTVL.

This clonotype occurred a few times. V gene TRBV2 combines with J gene TRBJ2-5; 8 nucleotides agree with TRBD2. The ends lost 8 bases at V and 4 bases at J; junction bases unmatched: 9. The germline CDR1 and CDR2 sequences are SNHLY and FYNNEI. The CDR3 is 14 amino acids. CDR3 sequence reads: CASGERELRETQYF. CDR3 bases: TGTGCCAGCGGGGAGCGGGAGCTTCGAGAGACCCAGTACTTC.

Comment on this clonotype: A read error is possible here, since a much larger clone lies one base away. The CDR3 DNA follows: TGCGTCAGCAGCCCACCCATGAACACTGAAGCTTTCTTT. This encodes CVSSPPMNTEAFF. The rearrangement uses TRBV5-1 and TRBJ1-1; D gene uncertain. The CDR3 is made up of 13 amino acids. CDR1 is SGHRS, CDR2 YFSETQ, per germline.

This clonotype showed up many times. V is TRBV4-1 and J is TRBJ1-5; D is uncertain. Germline lookup yields CDR1 MGHRA and CDR2 YSYEKL. Trimming took off 1 base at V and 11 bases at J, with 18 bases between the two ends. The CDR3 extends over 15 amino acids. The CDR3, as DNA: TGCGCCAGCAGCCAAGGCGCGGGAATCGGGAGGTCCCAGCATTTT. This codes for CASSQGAGIGRSQHF.